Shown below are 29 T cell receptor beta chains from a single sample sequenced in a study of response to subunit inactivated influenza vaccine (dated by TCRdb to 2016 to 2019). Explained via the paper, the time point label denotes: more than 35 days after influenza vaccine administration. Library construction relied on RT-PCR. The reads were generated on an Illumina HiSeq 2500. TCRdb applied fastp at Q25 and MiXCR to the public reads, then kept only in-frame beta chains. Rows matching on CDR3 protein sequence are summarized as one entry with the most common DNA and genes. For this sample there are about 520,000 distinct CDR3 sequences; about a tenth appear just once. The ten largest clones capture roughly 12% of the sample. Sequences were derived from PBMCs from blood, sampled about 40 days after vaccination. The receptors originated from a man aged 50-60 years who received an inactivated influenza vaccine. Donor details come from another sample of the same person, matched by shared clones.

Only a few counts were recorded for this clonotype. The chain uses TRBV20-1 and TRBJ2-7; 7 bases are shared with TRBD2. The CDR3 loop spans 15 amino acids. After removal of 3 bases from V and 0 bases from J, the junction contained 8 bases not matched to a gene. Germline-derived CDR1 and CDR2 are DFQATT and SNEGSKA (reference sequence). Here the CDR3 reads CSASGSSGSSYEQYF. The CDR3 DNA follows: TGCAGTGCTAGTGGGTCTAGCGGTAGCTCCTACGAGCAGTACTTC.

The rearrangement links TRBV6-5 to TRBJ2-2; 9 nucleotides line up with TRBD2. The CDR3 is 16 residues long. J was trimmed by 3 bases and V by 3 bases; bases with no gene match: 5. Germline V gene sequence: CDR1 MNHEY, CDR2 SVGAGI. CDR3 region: CASSYDLAGYTGELFF. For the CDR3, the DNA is TGTGCCAGCAGTTATGATCTAGCGGGGTACACCGGGGAGCTGTTTTTT.

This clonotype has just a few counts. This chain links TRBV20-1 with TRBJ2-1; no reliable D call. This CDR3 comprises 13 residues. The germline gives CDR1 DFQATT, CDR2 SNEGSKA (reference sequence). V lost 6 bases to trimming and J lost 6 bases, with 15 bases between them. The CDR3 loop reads CSAGSWGSNEQFF. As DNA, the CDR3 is TGCAGTGCCGGATCTTGGGGTTCCAATGAGCAGTTCTTC.

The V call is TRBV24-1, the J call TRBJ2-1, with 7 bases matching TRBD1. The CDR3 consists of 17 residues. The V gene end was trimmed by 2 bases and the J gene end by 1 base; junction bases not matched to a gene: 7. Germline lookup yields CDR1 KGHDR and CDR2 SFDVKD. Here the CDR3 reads CATSDSRQGESYNEQFF. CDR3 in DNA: TGTGCCACCAGTGATTCAAGACAGGGTGAGTCCTACAATGAGCAGTTCTTC.

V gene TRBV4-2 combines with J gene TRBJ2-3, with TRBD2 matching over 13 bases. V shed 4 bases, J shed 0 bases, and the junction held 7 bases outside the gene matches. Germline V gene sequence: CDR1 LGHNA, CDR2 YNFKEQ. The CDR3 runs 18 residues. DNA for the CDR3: TGTGCCAGCAGCCCGCGGACTAGCGGGGGCTATAGCACAGATACGCAGTATTTT. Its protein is CASSPRTSGGYSTDTQYF.

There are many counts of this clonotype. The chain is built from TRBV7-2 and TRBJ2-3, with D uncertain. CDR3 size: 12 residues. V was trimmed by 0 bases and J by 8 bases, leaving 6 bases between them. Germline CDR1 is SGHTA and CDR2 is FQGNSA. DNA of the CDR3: TGTGCCAGCAGCTTAGCCGCTGGTACGCAGTATTTT. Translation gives CASSLAAGTQYF. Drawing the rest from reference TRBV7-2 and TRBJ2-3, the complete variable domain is GAGVSQSPSNKVTEKGKDVELRCDPISGHTALYWYRQSLGQGLEFLIYFQGNSAPDKSGLPSDRFSAERTGGSVSTLTIQRTQQEDSAVYLCASSLAAGTQYFGPGTRLTVL.

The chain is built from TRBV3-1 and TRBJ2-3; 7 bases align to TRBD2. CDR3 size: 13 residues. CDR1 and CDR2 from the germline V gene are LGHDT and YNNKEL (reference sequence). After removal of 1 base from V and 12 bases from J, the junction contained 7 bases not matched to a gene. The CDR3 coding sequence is TGTGCCAGCAGCCAAGGATCTAGCGGAAGTCAGTATTTT. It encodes CASSQGSSGSQYF.

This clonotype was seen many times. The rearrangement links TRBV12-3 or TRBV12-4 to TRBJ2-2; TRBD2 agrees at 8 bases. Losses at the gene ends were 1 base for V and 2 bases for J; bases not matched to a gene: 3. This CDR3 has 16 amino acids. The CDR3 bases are TGTGCCAGCAGTTTAGAGCGGGGGCCAAACACCGGGGAGCTGTTTTTT. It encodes CASSLERGPNTGELFF.

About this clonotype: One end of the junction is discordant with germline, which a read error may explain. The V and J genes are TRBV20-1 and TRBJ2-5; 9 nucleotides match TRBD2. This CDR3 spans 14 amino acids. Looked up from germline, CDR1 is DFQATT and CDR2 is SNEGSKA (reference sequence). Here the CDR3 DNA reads TGCTGTACTAGCGGGCCACCTTACCAAGAGACCGAGTACTTC. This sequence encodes CCTSGPPYQETEYF.

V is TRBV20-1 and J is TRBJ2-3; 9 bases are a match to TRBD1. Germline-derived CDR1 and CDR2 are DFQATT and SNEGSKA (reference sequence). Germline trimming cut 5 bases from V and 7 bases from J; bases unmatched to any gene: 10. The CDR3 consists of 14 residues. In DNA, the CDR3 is TGCAGTGCTCCCTTACCGGGACAGGGAAATACGCAGTATTTT. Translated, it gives CSAPLPGQGNTQYF.

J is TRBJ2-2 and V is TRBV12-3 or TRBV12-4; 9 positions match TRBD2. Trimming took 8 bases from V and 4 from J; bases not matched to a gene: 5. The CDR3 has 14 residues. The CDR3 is CASWAGGSTGELFF. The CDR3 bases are TGTGCCAGCTGGGCGGGGGGGTCCACCGGGGAGCTGTTTTTT.

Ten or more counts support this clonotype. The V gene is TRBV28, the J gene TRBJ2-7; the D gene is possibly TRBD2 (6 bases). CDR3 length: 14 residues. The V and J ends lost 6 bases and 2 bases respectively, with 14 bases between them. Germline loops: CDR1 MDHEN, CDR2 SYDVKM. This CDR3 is CASSGGTVPYEQYF. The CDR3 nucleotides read TGTGCCAGCAGCGGAGGGACGGTCCCCTACGAGCAGTACTTC.

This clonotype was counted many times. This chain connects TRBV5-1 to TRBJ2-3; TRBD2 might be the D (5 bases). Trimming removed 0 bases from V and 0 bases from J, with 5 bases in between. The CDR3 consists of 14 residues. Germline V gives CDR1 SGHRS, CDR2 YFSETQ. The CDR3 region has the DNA TGCGCCAGCAGCTTGGGGGAGAGCACAGATACGCAGTATTTT. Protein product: CASSLGESTDTQYF. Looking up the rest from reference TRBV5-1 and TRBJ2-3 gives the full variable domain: KAGVTQTPRYLIKTRGQQVTLSCSPISGHRSVSWYQQTPGQGLQFLFEYFSETQRNKGNFPGRFSGRQFSNSRSEMNVSTLELGDSALYLCASSLGESTDTQYFGPGTRLTVL.

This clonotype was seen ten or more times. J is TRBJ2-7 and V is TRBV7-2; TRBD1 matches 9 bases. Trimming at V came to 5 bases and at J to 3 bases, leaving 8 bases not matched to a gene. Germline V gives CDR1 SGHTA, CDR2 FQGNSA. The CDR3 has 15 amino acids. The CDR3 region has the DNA TGTGCCAGCAGCCCGGATGGGACAGGGTACTACGAGCAGTACTTC. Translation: CASSPDGTGYYEQYF.

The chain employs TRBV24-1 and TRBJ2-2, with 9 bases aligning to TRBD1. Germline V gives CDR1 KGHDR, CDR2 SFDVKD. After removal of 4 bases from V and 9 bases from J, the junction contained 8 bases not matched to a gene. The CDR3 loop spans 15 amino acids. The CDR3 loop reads CATSDPTGGGRELFF. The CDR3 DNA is TGTGCCACCAGTGACCCGACAGGGGGAGGCCGGGAGCTGTTTTTT.

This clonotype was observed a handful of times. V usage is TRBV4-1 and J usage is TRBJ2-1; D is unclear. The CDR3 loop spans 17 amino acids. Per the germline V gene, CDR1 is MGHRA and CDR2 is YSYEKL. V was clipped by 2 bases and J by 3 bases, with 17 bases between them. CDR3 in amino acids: CASSQRAPVGRYNEQFF. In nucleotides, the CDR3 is TGCGCCAGCAGCCAACGGGCTCCCGTGGGTCGCTACAATGAGCAGTTCTTC.

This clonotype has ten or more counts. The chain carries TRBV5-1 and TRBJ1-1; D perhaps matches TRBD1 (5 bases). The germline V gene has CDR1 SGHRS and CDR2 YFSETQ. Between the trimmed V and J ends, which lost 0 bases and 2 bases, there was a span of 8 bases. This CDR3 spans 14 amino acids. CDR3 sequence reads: CASSLVDRNTEAFF. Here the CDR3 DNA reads TGCGCCAGCAGCTTGGTCGACAGAAACACTGAAGCTTTCTTT.

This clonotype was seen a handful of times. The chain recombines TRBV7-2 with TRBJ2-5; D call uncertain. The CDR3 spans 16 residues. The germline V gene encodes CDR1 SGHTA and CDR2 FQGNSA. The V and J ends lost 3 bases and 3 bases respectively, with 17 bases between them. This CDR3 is CASSFYSGANKETQYF. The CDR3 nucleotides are TGTGCCAGCAGCTTTTATTCAGGAGCCAACAAAGAGACCCAGTACTTC.

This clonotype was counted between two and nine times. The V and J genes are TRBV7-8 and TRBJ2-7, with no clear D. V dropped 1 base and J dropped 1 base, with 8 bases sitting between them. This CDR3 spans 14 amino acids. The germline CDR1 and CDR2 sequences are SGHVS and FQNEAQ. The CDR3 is CASSLDIRSYEQYF. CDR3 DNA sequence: TGTGCCAGCAGCTTAGATATCAGATCCTACGAGCAGTACTTC.

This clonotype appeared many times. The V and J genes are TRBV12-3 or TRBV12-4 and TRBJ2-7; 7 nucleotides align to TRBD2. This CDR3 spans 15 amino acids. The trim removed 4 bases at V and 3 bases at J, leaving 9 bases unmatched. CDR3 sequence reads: CASSSSGLAVYEQYF. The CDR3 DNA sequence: TGTGCCAGCAGTTCAAGTGGGCTAGCGGTCTACGAGCAGTACTTC.

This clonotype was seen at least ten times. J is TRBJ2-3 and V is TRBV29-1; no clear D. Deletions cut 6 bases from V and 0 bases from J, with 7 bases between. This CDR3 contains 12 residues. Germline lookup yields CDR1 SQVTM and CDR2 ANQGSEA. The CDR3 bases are TGCAGCGTCCTCAGGAGCACAGATACGCAGTATTTT. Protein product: CSVLRSTDTQYF.

For the CDR3, the DNA is TGTGCCAGCAACATGGGACAGGGACTCACCGGGGAGCTGTTTTTT. Translated, it gives CASNMGQGLTGELFF. The chain links TRBV7-2 to TRBJ2-2; the match to TRBD1 covers 9 bases. Germline loops: CDR1 SGHTA, CDR2 FQGNSA. The V segment lost 7 bases and the J segment 4 bases; nucleotides outside the gene matches: 7. The CDR3 covers 15 residues.

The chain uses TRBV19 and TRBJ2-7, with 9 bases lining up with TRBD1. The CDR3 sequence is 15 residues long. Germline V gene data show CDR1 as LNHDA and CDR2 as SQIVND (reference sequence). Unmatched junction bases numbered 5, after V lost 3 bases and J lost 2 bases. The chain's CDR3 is CASSIGTGMAYEQYF. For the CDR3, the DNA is TGTGCCAGTAGTATCGGGACAGGGATGGCCTACGAGCAGTACTTC.

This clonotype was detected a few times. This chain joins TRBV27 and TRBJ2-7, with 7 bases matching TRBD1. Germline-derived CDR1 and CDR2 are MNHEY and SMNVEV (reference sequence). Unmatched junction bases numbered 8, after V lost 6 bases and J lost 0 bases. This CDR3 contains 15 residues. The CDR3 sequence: CASSDTGDSSYEQYF. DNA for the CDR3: TGTGCCAGCAGCGATACAGGGGATAGCTCCTACGAGCAGTACTTC.

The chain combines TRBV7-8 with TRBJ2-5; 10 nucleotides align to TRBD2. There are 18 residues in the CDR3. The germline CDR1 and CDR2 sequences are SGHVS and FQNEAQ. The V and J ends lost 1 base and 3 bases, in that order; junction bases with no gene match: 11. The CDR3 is CASSLVPTLAGVKETQYF. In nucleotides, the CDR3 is TGTGCCAGCAGCTTAGTCCCGACCCTAGCGGGGGTAAAAGAGACCCAGTACTTC.

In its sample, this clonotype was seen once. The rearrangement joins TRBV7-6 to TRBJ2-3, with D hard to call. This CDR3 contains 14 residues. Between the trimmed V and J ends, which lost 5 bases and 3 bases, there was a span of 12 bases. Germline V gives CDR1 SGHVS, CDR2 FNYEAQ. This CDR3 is CASSRIGKTDTQYF. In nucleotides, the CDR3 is TGTGCCAGCAGCAGAATAGGGAAAACAGATACGCAGTATTTT.

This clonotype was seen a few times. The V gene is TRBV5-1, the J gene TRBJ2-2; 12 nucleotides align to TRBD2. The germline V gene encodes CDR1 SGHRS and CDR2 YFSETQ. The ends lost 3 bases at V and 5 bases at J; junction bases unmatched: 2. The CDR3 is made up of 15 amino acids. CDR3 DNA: TGCGCCAGCAGCTCGACTAGCGGGAGAACCGGGGAGCTGTTTTTT. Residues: CASSSTSGRTGELFF.

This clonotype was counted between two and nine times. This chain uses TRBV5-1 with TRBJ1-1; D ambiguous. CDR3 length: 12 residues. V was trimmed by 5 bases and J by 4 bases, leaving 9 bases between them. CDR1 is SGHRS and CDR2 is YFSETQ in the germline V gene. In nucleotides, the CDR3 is TGCGCCAGCAGTTCCTCCCCCACTGAAGCTTTCTTT. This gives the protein CASSSSPTEAFF.

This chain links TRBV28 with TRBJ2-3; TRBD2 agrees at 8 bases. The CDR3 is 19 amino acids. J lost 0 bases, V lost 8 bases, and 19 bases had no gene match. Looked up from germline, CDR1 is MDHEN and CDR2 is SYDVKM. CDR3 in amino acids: CASGLTLSGGNPSTDTQYF. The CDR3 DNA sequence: TGTGCCAGCGGATTGACTTTGAGCGGGGGAAATCCTAGCACAGATACGCAGTATTTT.